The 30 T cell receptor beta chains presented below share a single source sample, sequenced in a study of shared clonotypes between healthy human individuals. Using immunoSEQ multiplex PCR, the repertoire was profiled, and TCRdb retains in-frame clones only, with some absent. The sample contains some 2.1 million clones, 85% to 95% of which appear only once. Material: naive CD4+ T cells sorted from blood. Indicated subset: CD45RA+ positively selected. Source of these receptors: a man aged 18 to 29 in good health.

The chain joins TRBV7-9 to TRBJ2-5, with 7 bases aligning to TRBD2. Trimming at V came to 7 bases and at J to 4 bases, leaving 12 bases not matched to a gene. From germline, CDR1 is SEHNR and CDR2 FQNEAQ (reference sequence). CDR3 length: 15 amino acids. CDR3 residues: CASTHWGGERETQYF. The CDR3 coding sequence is TGTGCCAGCACCCACTGGGGGGGGGAACGAGAGACCCAGTACTTC.

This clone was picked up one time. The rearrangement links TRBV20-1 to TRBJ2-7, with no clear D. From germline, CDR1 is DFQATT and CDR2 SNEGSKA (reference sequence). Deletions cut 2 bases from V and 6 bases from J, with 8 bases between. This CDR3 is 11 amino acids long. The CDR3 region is CSARLSAEQYF. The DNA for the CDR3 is TGCAGTGCTAGACTGTCTGCCGAGCAGTACTTC.

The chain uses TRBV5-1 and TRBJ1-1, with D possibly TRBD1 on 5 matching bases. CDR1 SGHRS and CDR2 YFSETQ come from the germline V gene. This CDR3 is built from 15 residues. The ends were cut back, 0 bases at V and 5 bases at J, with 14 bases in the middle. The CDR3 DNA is TGCGCCAGCAGCTTGGTTGGGGGGAGAAGGACTGAAGCTTTCTTT. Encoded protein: CASSLVGGRRTEAFF.

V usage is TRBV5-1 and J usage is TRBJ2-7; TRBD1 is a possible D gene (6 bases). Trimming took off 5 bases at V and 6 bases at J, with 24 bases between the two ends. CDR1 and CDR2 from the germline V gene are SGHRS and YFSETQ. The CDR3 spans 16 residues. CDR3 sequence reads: CASSPQPTGTRAEQYF. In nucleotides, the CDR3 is TGCGCCAGCAGTCCACAACCGACCGGGACAAGGGCCGAGCAGTACTTC.

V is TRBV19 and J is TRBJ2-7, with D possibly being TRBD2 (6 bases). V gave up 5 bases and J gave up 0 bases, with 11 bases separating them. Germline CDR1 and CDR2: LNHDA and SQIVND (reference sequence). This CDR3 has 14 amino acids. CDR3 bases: TGTGCCAGTAGTGGTAGCGGACTCTCCTACGAGCAGTACTTC. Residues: CASSGSGLSYEQYF.

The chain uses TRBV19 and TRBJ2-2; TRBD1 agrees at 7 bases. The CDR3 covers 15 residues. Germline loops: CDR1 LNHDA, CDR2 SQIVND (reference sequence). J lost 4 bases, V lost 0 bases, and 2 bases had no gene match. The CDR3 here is CASSIEGTATGELFF. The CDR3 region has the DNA TGTGCCAGTAGTATAGAGGGGACAGCCACCGGGGAGCTGTTTTTT.

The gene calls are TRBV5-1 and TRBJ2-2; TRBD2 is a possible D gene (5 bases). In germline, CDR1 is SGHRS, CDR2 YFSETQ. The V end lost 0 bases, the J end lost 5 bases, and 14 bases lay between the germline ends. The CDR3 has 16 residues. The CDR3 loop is CASSLAYRTVTGELFF. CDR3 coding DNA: TGCGCCAGCAGCTTGGCCTATAGGACTGTGACCGGGGAGCTGTTTTTT.

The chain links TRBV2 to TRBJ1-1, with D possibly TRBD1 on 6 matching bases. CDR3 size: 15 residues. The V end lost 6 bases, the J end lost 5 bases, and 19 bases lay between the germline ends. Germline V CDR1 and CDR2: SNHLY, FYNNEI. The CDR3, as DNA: TGTGCCAGCAGCGACCAACAGGGACGTTATACTGAAGCTTTCTTT. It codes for CASSDQQGRYTEAFF. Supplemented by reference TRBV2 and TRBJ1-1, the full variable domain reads EPEVTQTPSHQVTQMGQEVILRCVPISNHLYFYWYRQILGQKVEFLVSFYNNEISEKSEIFDDQFSVERPDGSNFTLKIRSTKLEDSAMYFCASSDQQGRYTEAFFGQGTRLTVV.

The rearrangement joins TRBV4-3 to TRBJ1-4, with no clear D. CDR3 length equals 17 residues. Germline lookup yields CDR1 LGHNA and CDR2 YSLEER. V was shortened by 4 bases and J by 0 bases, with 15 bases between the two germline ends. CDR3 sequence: CASSPNQPVATNEKLFF. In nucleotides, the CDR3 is TGCGCCAGCAGCCCAAACCAGCCTGTTGCAACTAATGAAAAACTGTTTTTT.

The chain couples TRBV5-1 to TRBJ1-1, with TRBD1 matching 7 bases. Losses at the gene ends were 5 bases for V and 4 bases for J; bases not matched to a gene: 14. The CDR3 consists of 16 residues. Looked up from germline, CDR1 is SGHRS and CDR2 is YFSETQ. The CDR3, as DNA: TGCGCCAGCAGGCCACAGGGGAGAGTGATGAGCACTGAAGCTTTCTTT. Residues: CASRPQGRVMSTEAFF.

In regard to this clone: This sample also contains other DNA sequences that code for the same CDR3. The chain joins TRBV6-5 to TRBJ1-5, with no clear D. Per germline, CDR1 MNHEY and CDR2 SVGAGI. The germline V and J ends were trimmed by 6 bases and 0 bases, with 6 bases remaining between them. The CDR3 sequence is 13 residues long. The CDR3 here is CASRRGSNQPQHF. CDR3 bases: TGTGCCAGCAGGAGAGGTAGCAATCAGCCCCAGCATTTT.

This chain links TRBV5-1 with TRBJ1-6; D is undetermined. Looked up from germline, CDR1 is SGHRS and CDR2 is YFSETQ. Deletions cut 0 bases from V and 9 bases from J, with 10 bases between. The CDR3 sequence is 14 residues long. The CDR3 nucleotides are TGCGCCAGCAGCTTGGGGACCTTGGGTTCACCCCTCCACTTT. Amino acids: CASSLGTLGSPLHF.

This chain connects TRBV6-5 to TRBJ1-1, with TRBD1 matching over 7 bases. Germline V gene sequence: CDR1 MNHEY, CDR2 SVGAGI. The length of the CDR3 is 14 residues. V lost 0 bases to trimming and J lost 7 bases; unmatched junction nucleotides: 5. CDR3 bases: TGTGCCAGCAGTTACTCGACAGGGATTGGTGAAGCTTTCTTT. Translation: CASSYSTGIGEAFF.

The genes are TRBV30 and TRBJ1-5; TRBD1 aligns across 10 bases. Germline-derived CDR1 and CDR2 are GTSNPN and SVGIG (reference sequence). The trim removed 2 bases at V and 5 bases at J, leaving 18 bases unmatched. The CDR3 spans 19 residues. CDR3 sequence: CAWSRSRYGTGAKDQPQHF. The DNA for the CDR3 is TGTGCCTGGAGTAGATCCAGATATGGGACAGGGGCTAAAGATCAGCCCCAGCATTTT.

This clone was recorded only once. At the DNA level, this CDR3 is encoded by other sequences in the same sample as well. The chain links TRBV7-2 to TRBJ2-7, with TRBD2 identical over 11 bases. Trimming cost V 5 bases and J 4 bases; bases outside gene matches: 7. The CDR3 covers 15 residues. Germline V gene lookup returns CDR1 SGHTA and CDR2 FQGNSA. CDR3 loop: CASSPRTSGPYEQYF. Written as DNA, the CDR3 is TGTGCCAGCAGCCCGCGGACTAGCGGGCCTTACGAGCAGTACTTC.

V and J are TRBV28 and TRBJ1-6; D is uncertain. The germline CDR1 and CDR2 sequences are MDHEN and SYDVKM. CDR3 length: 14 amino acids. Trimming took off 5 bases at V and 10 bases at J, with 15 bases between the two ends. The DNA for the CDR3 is TGTGCCAGCAGTCCGGGCCAACTGGGATCACCCCTCCACTTT. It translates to CASSPGQLGSPLHF. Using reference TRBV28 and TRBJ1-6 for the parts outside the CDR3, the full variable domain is DVKVTQSSRYLVKRTGEKVFLECVQDMDHENMFWYRQDPGLGLRLIYFSYDVKMKEKGDIPEGYSVSREKKERFSLILESASTNQTSMYLCASSPGQLGSPLHFGNGTRLTVT.

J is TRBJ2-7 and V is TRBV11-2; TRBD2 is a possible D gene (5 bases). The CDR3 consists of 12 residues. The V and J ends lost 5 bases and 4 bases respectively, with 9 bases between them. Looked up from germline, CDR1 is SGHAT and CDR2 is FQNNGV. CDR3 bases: TGTGCCAGCAGCGAACTAGGGTACGAGCAGTACTTC. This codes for CASSELGYEQYF. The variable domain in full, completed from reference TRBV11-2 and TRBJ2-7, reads EAGVAQSPRYKIIEKRQSVAFWCNPISGHATLYWYQQILGQGPKLLIQFQNNGVVDDSQLPKDRFSAERLKGVDSTLKIQPAKLEDSAVYLCASSELGYEQYFGPGTRLTVT.

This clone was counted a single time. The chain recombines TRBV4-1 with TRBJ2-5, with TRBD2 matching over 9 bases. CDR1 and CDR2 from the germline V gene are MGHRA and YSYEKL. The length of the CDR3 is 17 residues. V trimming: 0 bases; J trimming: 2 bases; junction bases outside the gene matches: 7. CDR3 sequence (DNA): TGCGCCAGCAGCCAAGATAAGACTAGCGGACCGCAAGAGACCCAGTACTTC. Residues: CASSQDKTSGPQETQYF.

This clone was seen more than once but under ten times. Here the CDR3 DNA reads TGTGCCAGCAGCCAAGGCTGGGGGGATAGCACAGATACGCAGTATTTT. Amino acids: CASSQGWGDSTDTQYF. The V call is TRBV14, the J call TRBJ2-3, with a weak D call TRBD2 (6 bases). The CDR3 consists of 16 residues. Germline CDR1 SGHDN, CDR2 FVKESK. The germline V and J ends were trimmed by 1 base and 0 bases, with 11 bases remaining between them.

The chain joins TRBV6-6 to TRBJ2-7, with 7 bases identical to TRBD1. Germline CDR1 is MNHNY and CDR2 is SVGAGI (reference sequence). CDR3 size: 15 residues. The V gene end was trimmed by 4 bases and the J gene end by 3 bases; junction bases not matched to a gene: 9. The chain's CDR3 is CASSFTGVQIYEQYF. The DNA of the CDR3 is TGTGCCAGCAGTTTTACAGGGGTCCAAATCTACGAGCAGTACTTC.

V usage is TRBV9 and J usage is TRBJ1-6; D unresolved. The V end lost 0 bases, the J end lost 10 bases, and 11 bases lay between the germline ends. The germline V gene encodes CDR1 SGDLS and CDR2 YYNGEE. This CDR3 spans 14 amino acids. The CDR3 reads CASSVGEFRSPLHF. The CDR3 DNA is TGTGCCAGCAGCGTAGGAGAATTCAGGTCACCCCTCCACTTT.

In DNA, the CDR3 is TGTGCCAGCTCCCGGACAGTGCTCCAAGAGACCCAGTACTTC. Encoded protein: CASSRTVLQETQYF. The V gene is TRBV7-9, the J gene TRBJ2-5; D possibly corresponds to TRBD1 (6 bases). The CDR3 extends over 14 amino acids. Trimming removed 8 bases at V and 1 base at J, with 14 bases between. The germline CDR1 and CDR2 sequences are SEHNR and FQNEAQ (reference sequence).

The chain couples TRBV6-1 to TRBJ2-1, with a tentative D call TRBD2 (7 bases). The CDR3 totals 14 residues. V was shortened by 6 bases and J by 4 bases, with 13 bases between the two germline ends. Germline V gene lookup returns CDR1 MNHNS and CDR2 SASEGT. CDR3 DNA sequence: TGTGCCAGCAGGTGGGGGGGGCCATACAATGAGCAGTTCTTC. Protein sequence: CASRWGGPYNEQFF.

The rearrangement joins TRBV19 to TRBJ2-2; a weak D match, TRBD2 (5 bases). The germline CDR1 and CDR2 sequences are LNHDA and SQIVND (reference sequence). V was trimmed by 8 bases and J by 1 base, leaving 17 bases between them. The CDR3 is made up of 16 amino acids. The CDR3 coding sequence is TGTGCCAGTGAATTTCGGACTGGAAAGAACACCGGGGAGCTGTTTTTT. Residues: CASEFRTGKNTGELFF.

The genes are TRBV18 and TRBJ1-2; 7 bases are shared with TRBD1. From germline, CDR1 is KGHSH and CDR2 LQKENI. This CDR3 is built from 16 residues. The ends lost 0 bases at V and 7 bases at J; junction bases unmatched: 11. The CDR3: CASSPPSEGGSGGYTF. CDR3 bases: TGTGCCAGCTCACCACCGAGCGAAGGGGGCAGTGGTGGCTACACCTTC.

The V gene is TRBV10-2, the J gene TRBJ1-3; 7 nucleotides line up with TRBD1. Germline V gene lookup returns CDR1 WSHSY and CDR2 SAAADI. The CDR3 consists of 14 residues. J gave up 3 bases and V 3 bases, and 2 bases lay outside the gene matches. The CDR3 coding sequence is TGCGCCAGCAGTGACCAGGGGGTTGGAAACACCATATATTTT. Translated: CASSDQGVGNTIYF.

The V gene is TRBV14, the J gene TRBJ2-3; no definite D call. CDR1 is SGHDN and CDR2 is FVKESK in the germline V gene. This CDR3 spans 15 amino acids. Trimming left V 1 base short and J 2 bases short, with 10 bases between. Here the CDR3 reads CASSQGGYYTDTQYF. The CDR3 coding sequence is TGTGCCAGCAGCCAAGGAGGATATTACACAGATACGCAGTATTTT.

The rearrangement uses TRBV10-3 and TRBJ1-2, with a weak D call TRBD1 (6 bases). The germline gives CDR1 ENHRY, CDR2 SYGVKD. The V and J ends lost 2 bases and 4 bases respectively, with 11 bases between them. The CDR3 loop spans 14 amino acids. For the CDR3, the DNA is TGTGCCATCAGTGAGGCAGGGGAGGTCTATGGCTACACCTTC. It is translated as CAISEAGEVYGYTF.

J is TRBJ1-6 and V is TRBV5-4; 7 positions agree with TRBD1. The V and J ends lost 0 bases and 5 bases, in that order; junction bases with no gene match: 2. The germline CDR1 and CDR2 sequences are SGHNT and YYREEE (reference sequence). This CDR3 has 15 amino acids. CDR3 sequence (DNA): TGTGCCAGCAGCTTGGATGACAGGGATAATTCACCCCTCCACTTT. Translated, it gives CASSLDDRDNSPLHF.

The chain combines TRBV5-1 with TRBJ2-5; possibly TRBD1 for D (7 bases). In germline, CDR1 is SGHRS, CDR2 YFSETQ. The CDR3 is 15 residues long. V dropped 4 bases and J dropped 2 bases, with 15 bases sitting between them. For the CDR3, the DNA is TGCGCCAGCAGCCCGGGGGACAGTTTTCAAGAGACCCAGTACTTC. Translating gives CASSPGDSFQETQYF.